This T cell receptor (beta chain) stems from a study of blood T cell repertoires in COVID-19. Looking at the study overall: Italy, Spain and the United States were the sources of the convalescent and acute COVID-19 samples.

Per the original data handling: Scientists estimated how many nucleated cells there were by amplifying reference gene primers. The repertoire was sequenced with immunoSEQ multiplex PCR; TCRdb's copy has only in-frame clones and lacks some. That table is the source of V, J and clone size, and D and trimming were worked out from the DNA. The data show around 300,000 clones, over 75% seen once. The participants were between about 18 and 90 years old and came from fewer than 25 US areas. Resolution of symptoms, clearance, or two negative PCRs was present in recovered Cohort 3 donors. CDR1 is SGHVS, CDR2 FQNEAQ, per germline. This CDR3 comprises 16 residues. V gave up 5 bases and J gave up 1 base; unmatched junction bases: 6.

The sequencing input was PBMCs or T cells enriched from blood (not recorded which). The chain employs TRBV7-8 and TRBJ2-3, with 10 bases that match TRBD2. The TCR originated in a woman aged 25 to 45 who had recovered from COVID-19. CDR3 nucleotide sequence: TGTGCCAGCAGCCGCCGGACTAGCGGAGGCACAGATACGCAGTATTTT. The encoded protein is CASSRRTSGGTDTQYF. The whole variable domain, filled in from reference TRBV7-8 and TRBJ2-3, reads GAGVSQSPRYKVAKRGQDVALRCDPISGHVSLFWYQQALGQGPEFLTYFQNEAQLDKSGLPSDRFFAERPEGSVSTLKIQRTQQEDSAVYLCASSRRTSGGTDTQYFGPGTRLTVL.